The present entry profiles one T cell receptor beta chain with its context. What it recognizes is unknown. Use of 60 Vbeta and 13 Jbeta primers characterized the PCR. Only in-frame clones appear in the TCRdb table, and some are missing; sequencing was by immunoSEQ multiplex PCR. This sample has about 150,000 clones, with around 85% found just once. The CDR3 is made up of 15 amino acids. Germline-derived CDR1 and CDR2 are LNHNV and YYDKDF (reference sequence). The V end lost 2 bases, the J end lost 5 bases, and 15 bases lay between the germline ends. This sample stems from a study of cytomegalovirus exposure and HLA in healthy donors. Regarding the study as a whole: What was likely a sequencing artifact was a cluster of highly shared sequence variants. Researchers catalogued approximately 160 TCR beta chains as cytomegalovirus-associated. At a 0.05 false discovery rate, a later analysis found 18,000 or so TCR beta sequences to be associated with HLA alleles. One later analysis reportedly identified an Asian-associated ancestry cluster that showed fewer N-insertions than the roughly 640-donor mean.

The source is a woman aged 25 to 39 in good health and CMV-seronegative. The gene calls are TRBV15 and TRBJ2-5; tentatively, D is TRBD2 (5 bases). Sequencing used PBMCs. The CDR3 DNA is TGTGCCACCAGCAGACCCGGACTTGTTTGGGAGACCCAGTACTTC. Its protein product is CATSRPGLVWETQYF. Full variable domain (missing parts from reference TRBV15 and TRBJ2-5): DAMVIQNPRYQVTQFGKPVTLSCSQTLNHNVMYWYQQKSSQAPKLLFHYYDKDFNNEADTPDNFQSRRPNTSFCFLDIRSPGLGDTAMYLCATSRPGLVWETQYFGPGTRLLVL.